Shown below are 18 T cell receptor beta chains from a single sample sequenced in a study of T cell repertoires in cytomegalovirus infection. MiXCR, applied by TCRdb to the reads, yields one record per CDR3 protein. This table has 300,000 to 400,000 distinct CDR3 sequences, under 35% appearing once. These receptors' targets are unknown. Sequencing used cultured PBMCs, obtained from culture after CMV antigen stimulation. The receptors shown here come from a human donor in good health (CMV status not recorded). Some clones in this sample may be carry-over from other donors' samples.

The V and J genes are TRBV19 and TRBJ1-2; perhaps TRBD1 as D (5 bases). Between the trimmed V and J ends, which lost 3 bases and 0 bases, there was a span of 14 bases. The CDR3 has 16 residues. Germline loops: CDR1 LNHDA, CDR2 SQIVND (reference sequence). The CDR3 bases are TGTGCCAGTAGTATCGGGGACGGAGCGCCTAACTATGGCTACACCTTC. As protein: CASSIGDGAPNYGYTF.

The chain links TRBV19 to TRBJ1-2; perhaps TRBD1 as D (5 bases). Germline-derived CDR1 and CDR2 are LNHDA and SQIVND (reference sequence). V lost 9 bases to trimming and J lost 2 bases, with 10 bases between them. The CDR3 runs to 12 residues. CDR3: CASDDRNYGYTF. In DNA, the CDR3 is TGTGCCAGCGATGACAGAAACTATGGCTACACCTTC.

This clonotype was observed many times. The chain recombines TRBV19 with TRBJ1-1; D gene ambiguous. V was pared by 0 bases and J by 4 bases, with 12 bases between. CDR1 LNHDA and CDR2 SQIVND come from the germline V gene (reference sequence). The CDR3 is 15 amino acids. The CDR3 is CASSIEAASLTEAFF. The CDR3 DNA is TGTGCCAGTAGTATAGAAGCGGCCAGCCTCACTGAAGCTTTCTTT.

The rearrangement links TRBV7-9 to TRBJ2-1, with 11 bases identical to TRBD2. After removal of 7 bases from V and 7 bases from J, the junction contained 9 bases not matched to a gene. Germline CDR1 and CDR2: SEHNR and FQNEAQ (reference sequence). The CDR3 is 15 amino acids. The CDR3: CASTPGTSGFNEQFF. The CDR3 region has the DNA TGTGCCAGCACCCCGGGGACTAGCGGATTTAATGAGCAGTTCTTC.

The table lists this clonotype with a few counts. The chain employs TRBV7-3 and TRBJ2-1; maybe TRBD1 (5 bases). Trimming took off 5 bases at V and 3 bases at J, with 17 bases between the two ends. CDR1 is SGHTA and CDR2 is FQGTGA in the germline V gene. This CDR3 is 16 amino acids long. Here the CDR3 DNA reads TGTGCCAGCAGCCCACACAGGCCGTTAGGCTACAATGAGCAGTTCTTC. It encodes CASSPHRPLGYNEQFF.

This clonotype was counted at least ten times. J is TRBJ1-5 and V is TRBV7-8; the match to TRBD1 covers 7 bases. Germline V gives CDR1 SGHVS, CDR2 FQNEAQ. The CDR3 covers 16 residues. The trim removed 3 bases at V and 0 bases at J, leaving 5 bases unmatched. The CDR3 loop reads CASSFDRVNSNQPQHF. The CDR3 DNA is TGTGCCAGCAGCTTTGACAGGGTTAATAGCAATCAGCCCCAGCATTTT.

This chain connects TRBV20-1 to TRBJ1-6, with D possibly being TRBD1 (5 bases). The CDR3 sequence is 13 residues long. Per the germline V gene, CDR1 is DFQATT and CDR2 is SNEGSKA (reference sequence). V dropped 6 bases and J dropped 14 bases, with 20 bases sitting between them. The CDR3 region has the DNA TGCAGTGCCGCATCGGGACCCACGTCAACCCTCCACTTT. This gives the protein CSAASGPTSTLHF.

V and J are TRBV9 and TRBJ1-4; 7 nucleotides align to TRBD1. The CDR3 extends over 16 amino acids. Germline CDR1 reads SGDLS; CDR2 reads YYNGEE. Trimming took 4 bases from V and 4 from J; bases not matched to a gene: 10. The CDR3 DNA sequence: TGTGCCAGCAGCCTAGGTACCCGACAGGGTAATGAAAAACTGTTTTTT. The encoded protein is CASSLGTRQGNEKLFF.

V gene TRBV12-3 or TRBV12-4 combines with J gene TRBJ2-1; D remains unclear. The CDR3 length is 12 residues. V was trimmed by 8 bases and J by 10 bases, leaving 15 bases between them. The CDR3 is CASVPSASEQFF. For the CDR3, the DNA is TGTGCCAGCGTCCCAAGCGCCAGCGAGCAGTTCTTC.

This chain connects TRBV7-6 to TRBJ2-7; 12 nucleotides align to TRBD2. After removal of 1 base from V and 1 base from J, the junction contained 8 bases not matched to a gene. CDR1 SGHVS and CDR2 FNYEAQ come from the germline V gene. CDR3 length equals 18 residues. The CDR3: CASSLVASGRDLSYEQYF. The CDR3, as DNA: TGTGCCAGCAGCTTAGTGGCTAGCGGGAGGGATCTATCCTACGAGCAGTACTTC. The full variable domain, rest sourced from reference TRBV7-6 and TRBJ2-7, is GAGVSQSPRYKVTKRGQDVALRCDPISGHVSLYWYRQALGQGPEFLTYFNYEAQQDKSGLPNDRFSAERPEGSISTLTIQRTEQRDSAMYRCASSLVASGRDLSYEQYFGPGTRLTVT.

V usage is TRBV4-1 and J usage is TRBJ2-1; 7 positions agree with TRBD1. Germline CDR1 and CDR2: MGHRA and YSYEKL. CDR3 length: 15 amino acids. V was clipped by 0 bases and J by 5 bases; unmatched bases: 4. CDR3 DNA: TGCGCCAGCAGCCAAGATTTAGACAGGGACAATGAGCAGTTCTTC. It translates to CASSQDLDRDNEQFF.

For the CDR3, the DNA is TGTGCCAGCACCGAGGGGGGCCGTCGGTACAATGAGCAGTTCTTC. Protein: CASTEGGRRYNEQFF. The chain uses TRBV2 and TRBJ2-1; possibly TRBD1 or TRBD2 for D (6 bases each). The CDR3 is 15 amino acids. CDR1 and CDR2 from the germline V gene are SNHLY and FYNNEI. Trimming cost V 7 bases and J 4 bases, with 17 bases left between them.

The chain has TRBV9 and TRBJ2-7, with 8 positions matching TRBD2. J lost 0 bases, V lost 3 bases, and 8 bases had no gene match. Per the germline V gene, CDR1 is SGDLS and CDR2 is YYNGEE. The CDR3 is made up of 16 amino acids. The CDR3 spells CASSAGLADTSYEQYF. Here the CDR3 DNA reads TGTGCCAGCAGCGCCGGACTAGCCGATACCTCCTACGAGCAGTACTTC.

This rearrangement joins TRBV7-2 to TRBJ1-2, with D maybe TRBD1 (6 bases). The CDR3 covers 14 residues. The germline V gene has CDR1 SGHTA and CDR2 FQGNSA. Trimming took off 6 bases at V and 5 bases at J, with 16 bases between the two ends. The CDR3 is CASRHPDSSYGYTF. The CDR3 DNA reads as TGTGCCAGCAGGCACCCGGACAGTAGTTATGGCTACACCTTC.

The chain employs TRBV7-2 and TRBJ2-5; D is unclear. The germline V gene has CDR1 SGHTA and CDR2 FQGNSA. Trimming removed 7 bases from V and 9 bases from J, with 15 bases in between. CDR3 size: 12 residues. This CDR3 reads CASNPVLGPQYF. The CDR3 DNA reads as TGTGCCAGCAACCCGGTCCTCGGGCCCCAGTACTTC.

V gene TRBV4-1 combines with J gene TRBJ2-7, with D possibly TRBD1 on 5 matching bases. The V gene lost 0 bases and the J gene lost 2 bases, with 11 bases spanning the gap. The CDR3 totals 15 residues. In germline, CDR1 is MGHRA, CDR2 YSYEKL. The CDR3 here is CASSQDPTATYEQYF. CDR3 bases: TGCGCCAGCAGCCAAGATCCGACAGCCACCTACGAGCAGTACTTC.

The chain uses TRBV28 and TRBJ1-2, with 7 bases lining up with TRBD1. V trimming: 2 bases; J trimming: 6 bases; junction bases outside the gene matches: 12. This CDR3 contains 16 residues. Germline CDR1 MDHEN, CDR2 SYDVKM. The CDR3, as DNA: TGTGCCAGCAGTTTAAGTGGGAGGGGGCGAAGGGATGGCTACACCTTC. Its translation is CASSLSGRGRRDGYTF.

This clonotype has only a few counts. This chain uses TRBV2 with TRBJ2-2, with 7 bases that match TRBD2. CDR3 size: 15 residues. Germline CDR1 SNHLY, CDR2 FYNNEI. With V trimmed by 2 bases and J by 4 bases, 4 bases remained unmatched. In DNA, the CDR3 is TGTGCCAGCAGTGAAAGGACTAGTGCCACCGGGGAGCTGTTTTTT. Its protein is CASSERTSATGELFF.